Included here is one T cell receptor (beta chain) sequence, with context. Its antigen has not been determined. No base-level quality is on record; no much larger clone is a single base apart. This sample was included in a study of shared clonotypes between healthy human individuals (dated by TCRdb to 2018 to 2021). Turning to the overall study: A couple of women and a few men aged 18 to 49 years were included in the cohort. Leukapheresis yielded between about 0.85 and 9 billion PBMCs per donor. To estimate repertoire size and how much clonotypes are shared between individuals, the study performed deep sequencing of blood TCR repertoires from a handful of healthy adults. To increase sequencing depth and limit assay-specific biases, TCR repertoire library preparation and sequencing were carried out by different laboratories using diverse techniques.

Using the deep immunoSEQ assay, multiplex PCR amplified TCR CDR3 regions from genomic DNA. Genomic DNA extracted from each cell subset was distributed evenly over all wells of several immunoSEQ 96-well plates, and each plate served as one replicate. For unsorted PBMC, roughly 330 ng of genomic DNA, equivalent to about 30,000 T cell genomes, went into each replicate PCR. Genomic DNA from unsorted PBMC was sequenced over ten immunoSEQ deep assay plates. Purified libraries were measured with a Qubit 3.0 fluorometer, size-checked on a Bioanalyzer 2100, and measured again with the KAPA Library Quantification kit. Every immunoSEQ 96-well plate was sequenced on a dedicated single-read 150-cycle Illumina NextSeq 550 flow cell. The study's processing was this. The immunoSEQ output contained only junctional sequences without quality scores, so filtering could not match that applied to full-length reads. To assign V/J genes and CDR3, sequences were annotated against IMGT germline references using PyIR, a Python wrapper for IgBLAST v1.9. Reads were removed for weak V/J assignments (E-value above 1e-6), missing CDR3, stop codons, out-of-frame junctions, or ambiguous translated residues. V3J clonotypes were defined as sequences sharing the same inferred V gene, J gene, and CDR3 amino acid sequence. Percentage overlap between repertoires was computed as shared unique clonotypes divided by the size of the smaller repertoire. Three approaches were used to assess repertoire richness: RTK rarefaction, the Chao1 estimator, and Recon v2.1 estimates of unobserved clonotypes. Not all clones reach the TCRdb copy of this immuneACCESS table, which keeps in-frame sequences only. Checked studies attribute under half of the gap to unresolved V genes and leave the rest unexplained. V, J and clone size are taken as reported in that table, and D and trimming were inferred from the DNA itself. Present in this sample are 450,000 or so clones, 60% to 80% of which were seen just once. The top ten constitute 12% of the sample.

The donors were healthy, HIV-negative adults with no recently reported acute infections or vaccinations. All donors were Caucasian adults living in Nashville, Tennessee, USA. For unsorted samples, around 85 million PBMCs were counted, and genomic DNA was extracted using the QIAamp DNA Blood Mini kit. Blood was collected by leukapheresis, and PBMCs were isolated by Ficoll-Histopaque density gradient centrifugation and then cryopreserved in liquid nitrogen vapor phase. Trimming takes 0 bases from V and 0 bases from J, and the germline ends sit 8 bases apart. CDR1 and CDR2 are read off the germline V gene (reference sequence) as GTSNPN and SVGIG. The CDR3, from cysteine to phenylalanine, totals 15 residues. Kept here is only the CDR3 DNA, which spans 45 bases and is read in frame from base 1. The research as a whole found: Pairwise subsampling indicated that sequencing depth was expected to affect the degree of clonotype sharing among donors. Only blood was sampled, and tissue TCR repertoires likely differ from those in blood. Because the study included a small number of donors, the genetic and exposure-history diversity represented was limited.

The receptor was isolated from a woman aged 40 to 50 in good health. Some clones in this sample may be carry-over from other donors' samples. Material for sequencing was PBMCs. The chain was built from TRBV30 and TRBJ2-2, with the D segment identity uncertain. The CDR3 amino acid sequence is: CAWSVWGANTGELFF. The DNA sequence is given as TGTGCCTGGAGTGTTTGGGGTGCGAACACCGGGGAGCTGTTTTTT.